The present entry profiles one T cell receptor (beta chain) with its context. Other DNA sequences within the sample encode an identical CDR3. This CDR3 spans 13 amino acids. V lost 0 bases and J lost 3, with 5 bases in between. Germline assignment: CDR1 SGDLS and CDR2 YYNGEE. Using immunoSEQ multiplex PCR, the repertoire was profiled, and TCRdb retains in-frame clones only, with some absent. The table has 60,000 to 75,000 clones, about 91% seen once. This record comes from a study of T cell changes during pregnancy in multiple sclerosis. This sequence originates from a female donor with multiple sclerosis, enrolled in a pregnancy study. Sequenced material: peripheral blood, taken before pregnancy. This rearrangement joins TRBV9 to TRBJ2-3; D is perhaps TRBD2 (5 bases). CDR3 bases: TGTGCCAGCAGCGTAGGCGGGACAGATACGCAGTATTTT. It translates to CASSVGGTDTQYF.